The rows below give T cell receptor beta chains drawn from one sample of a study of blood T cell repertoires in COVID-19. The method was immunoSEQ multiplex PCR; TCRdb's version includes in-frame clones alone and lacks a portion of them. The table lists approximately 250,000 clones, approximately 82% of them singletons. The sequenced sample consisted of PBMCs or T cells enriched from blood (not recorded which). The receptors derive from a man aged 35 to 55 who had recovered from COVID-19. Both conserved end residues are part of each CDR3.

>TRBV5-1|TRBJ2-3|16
CASSLALAGGADTQYF
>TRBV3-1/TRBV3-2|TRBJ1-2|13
CASSQEAPYGYTF
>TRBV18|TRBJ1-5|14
CASSRGGADQPQHF
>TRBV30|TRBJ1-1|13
CAWSVLLNTEAFF
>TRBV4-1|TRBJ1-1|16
CASSQATGGIWGEAFF
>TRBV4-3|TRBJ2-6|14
CASSLGSGANVLTF
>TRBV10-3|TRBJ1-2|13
CAISMTGNDGYTF
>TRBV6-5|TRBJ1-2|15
CASSYSIGSPYGYTF
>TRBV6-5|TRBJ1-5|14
CASRVGQGGQPQHF
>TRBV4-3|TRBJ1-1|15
CASSQERGLNTEAFF
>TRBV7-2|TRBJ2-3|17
CASSLAGRGVLTDTQYF
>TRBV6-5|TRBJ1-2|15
CASRIKTTGGSGYTF
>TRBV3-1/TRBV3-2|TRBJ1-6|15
CASSRGWGQDSPLHF
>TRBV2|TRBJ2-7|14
CASTYTGSSSEQYF
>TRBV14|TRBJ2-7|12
CASSSQGYEQYF
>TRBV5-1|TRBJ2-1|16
CASSLEAGGPYNEQFF
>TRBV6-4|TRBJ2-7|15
CASSDRRDLHYEQYF
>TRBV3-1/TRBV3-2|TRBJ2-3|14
CASRTSGGHDTQYF
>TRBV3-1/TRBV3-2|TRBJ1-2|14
CASSQEEGSGRYTF
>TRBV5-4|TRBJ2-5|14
CASSHRQVPETQYF
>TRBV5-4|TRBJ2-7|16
CASSLVSASGGYEQYF
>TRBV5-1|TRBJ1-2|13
CASSADSRYGYTF
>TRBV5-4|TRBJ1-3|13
CASSRQGGNTIYF
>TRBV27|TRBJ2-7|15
CASSTWTGDVAEQYF
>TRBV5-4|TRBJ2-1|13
CASSLDTSQEQFF
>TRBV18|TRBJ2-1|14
CASSPGLADNEQFF
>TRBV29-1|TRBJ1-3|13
CSVVGTGRHTIYF
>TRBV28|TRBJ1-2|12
CASRTGYYGYTF
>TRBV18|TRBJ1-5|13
CASSPNREQPQHF
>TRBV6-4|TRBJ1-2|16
CASSDQGRGSLWSYTF
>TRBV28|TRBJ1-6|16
CASSLGGARGNSPLHF
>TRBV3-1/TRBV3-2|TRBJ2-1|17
CASSRGLAESSYNEQFF
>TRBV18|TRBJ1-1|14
CASSPGQMNTEAFF
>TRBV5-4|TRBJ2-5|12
CASSLDRETQYF
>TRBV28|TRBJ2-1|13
CASFREFRNEQFF
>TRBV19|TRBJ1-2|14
CASSIGTGNYGYTF
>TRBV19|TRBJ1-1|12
CASRTGLTEAFF
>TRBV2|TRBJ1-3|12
CATRVSGNTIYF
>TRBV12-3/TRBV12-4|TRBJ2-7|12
CASSSTGVEQYF
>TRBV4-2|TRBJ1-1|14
CASTLEGTAVEAFF
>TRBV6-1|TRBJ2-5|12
CASSEQEETQYF
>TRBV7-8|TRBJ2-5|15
CASSLPGREGQTQYF